The 30 T cell receptor beta chains in this list originate from one sample, sequenced in a study of blood T cell repertoires in COVID-19. Sequencing used immunoSEQ multiplex PCR; TCRdb keeps in-frame clones, though not all of them. The sample shows roughly 200,000 clones, about 85% of them seen only once. The sequencing sample was made of peripheral blood. These receptors all come from a woman younger than 30 who had recovered from COVID-19.

This chain connects TRBV14 to TRBJ1-3; D perhaps matches TRBD1 (5 bases). Germline CDR1 reads SGHDN; CDR2 reads FVKESK. The CDR3 spans 15 residues. The V and J ends lost 5 bases and 4 bases respectively, with 15 bases between them. This chain's CDR3 is CASSRTTGSGNTIYF. In DNA form, the CDR3 reads TGTGCCAGCAGCAGAACAACAGGATCCGGAAACACCATATATTTT.

This CDR3 is CSVKILLDTQYF. For the CDR3, the DNA is TGCAGCGTCAAAATACTGCTGGATACGCAGTATTTT. This chain links TRBV29-1 with TRBJ2-3; D gene uncertain. CDR3 length equals 12 residues. Germline V CDR1 and CDR2: SQVTM, ANQGSEA. Trimming took 6 bases from V and 6 from J, leaving 13 bases between them.

This chain uses TRBV13 with TRBJ2-3; 13 bases are a match to TRBD2. This CDR3 contains 17 residues. V shed 4 bases and J 4 bases; nucleotides not matched to a gene: 8. CDR1 PRHDT and CDR2 FYEKMQ come from the germline V gene (reference sequence). The CDR3 here is CASSYGTSGKLADTQYF. CDR3 sequence (DNA): TGTGCCAGCAGCTACGGGACTAGCGGGAAATTAGCAGATACGCAGTATTTT.

This rearrangement joins TRBV11-1 to TRBJ2-1; 8 bases line up with TRBD2. Germline lookup yields CDR1 SGHAT and CDR2 FQDESV (reference sequence). The CDR3 is 15 amino acids. V dropped 1 base and J dropped 5; count of bases not matched to a gene: 4. CDR3 nucleotide sequence: TGTGCCAGCAGCTTAGGGACTAGCACTCACAATGAGCAGTTCTTC. Its protein is CASSLGTSTHNEQFF.

The chain carries TRBV6-5 and TRBJ2-1; perhaps TRBD1 as D (5 bases). The CDR3 is 15 residues long. Germline CDR1 and CDR2: MNHEY and SVGAGI. V was trimmed by 2 bases and J by 0 bases, leaving 8 bases between them. CDR3 residues: CASSYRQISYNEQFF. CDR3 bases: TGTGCCAGCAGTTACCGACAGATCTCCTACAATGAGCAGTTCTTC.

The chain links TRBV19 to TRBJ2-5, with 7 positions matching TRBD1. Germline V gives CDR1 LNHDA, CDR2 SQIVND (reference sequence). V lost 4 bases, J lost 1 base, and 3 bases stayed unmatched. This CDR3 is built from 14 residues. CDR3 region: CASSKYRGQETQYF. The DNA for the CDR3 is TGTGCCAGTAGTAAATACAGGGGCCAAGAGACCCAGTACTTC.

This rearrangement joins TRBV6-6 to TRBJ1-5; no reliable D call. The CDR3 loop spans 15 amino acids. CDR1 MNHNY and CDR2 SVGAGI come from the germline V gene (reference sequence). V lost 1 base to trimming and J lost 2 bases, with 9 bases between them. The chain's CDR3 is CASSYLDGGNQPQHF. CDR3 coding DNA: TGTGCCAGCAGTTACTTGGACGGGGGCAATCAGCCCCAGCATTTT.

This clone was recorded a few times. As DNA, the CDR3 is TGCGCCAGCAGCCAAGATAGGAACAGGGGGAATGAGCAGTTCTTC. Protein sequence: CASSQDRNRGNEQFF. The rearrangement uses TRBV4-3 and TRBJ2-1; 8 bases map to TRBD1. J gave up 7 bases and V 0 bases, and 5 bases lay outside the gene matches. Looked up from germline, CDR1 is LGHNA and CDR2 is YSLEER. This CDR3 region has 15 residues.

The V gene is TRBV27, the J gene TRBJ2-6, with D uncertain. This CDR3 comprises 14 residues. V lost 6 bases to trimming and J lost 0 bases, with 6 bases between them. Germline CDR1 reads MNHEY; CDR2 reads SMNVEV (reference sequence). CDR3 sequence (DNA): TGTGCCAGCAGCCTCCGCTCTGGGGCCAACGTCCTGACTTTC. Its translation: CASSLRSGANVLTF.

This sequence joins TRBV20-1 and TRBJ1-1; unclear D gene. The CDR3 covers 11 residues. CDR1 and CDR2 from the germline V gene are DFQATT and SNEGSKA (reference sequence). With 5 bases removed from V and 4 bases from J, the gap between germline ends came to 8 bases. CDR3 in amino acids: CSAPSGTEAFF. CDR3 DNA: TGCAGTGCTCCCTCGGGCACTGAAGCTTTCTTT.

The V and J genes are TRBV7-2 and TRBJ1-2; 11 positions match TRBD1. V was clipped by 0 bases and J by 5 bases; unmatched bases: 2. The length of the CDR3 is 15 residues. Per germline, CDR1 SGHTA and CDR2 FQGNSA. DNA for the CDR3: TGTGCCAGCAGCTTAGCGGGACAGGGGGTATATGGCTACACCTTC. It translates to CASSLAGQGVYGYTF.

The chain uses TRBV28 and TRBJ2-7; 9 nucleotides align to TRBD2. Unmatched junction bases numbered 3, after V lost 6 bases and J lost 6 bases. This CDR3 spans 12 amino acids. CDR1 MDHEN and CDR2 SYDVKM come from the germline V gene. DNA for the CDR3: TGTGCCAGCAGCCAACTAGCGGGCGAGCAGTACTTC. Its translation is CASSQLAGEQYF.

This sequence joins TRBV9 and TRBJ1-2, with 7 nucleotides matching TRBD1. V shed 0 bases and J 8 bases; nucleotides not matched to a gene: 10. The CDR3 runs to 15 residues. Germline CDR1 reads SGDLS; CDR2 reads YYNGEE. The CDR3 is CASSVGQGIGKGYTF. The CDR3 DNA follows: TGTGCCAGCAGCGTAGGACAGGGTATTGGTAAGGGCTACACCTTC.

The V call is TRBV6-5, the J call TRBJ2-7, with D maybe TRBD1 (6 bases). The CDR3 has 14 amino acids. Trimming took 0 bases from V and 7 from J, leaving 13 bases between them. Germline V gene lookup returns CDR1 MNHEY and CDR2 SVGAGI. The DNA of the CDR3 is TGTGCCAGCAGTTACTCCCGGGACATCGGAGAGCAGTACTTC. It codes for CASSYSRDIGEQYF.

This chain connects TRBV7-6 to TRBJ2-7; tentatively, D is TRBD1 (6 bases). Deletions cut 6 bases from V and 0 bases from J, with 9 bases between. Per germline, CDR1 SGHVS and CDR2 FNYEAQ. The CDR3 sequence is 13 residues long. CDR3 nucleotides: TGTGCCAGCAGGGACAGCAGCTCCTACGAGCAGTACTTC. It translates to CASRDSSSYEQYF.

The chain carries TRBV20-1 and TRBJ1-5; D gene unclear. Germline V CDR1 and CDR2: DFQATT, SNEGSKA (reference sequence). The V and J ends lost 3 bases and 7 bases respectively, with 16 bases between them. This CDR3 has 14 amino acids. In DNA form, the CDR3 reads TGCAGTGCTAGTAGTACACATGGCTCACAGCCCCAGCATTTT. Translated: CSASSTHGSQPQHF.

This rearrangement joins TRBV11-2 to TRBJ2-1; 8 positions agree with TRBD1. CDR1 and CDR2 from the germline V gene are SGHAT and FQNNGV. V was clipped by 5 bases and J by 0 bases; unmatched bases: 15. The CDR3 contains 19 residues. The CDR3 DNA reads TGTGCCAGCAGCCTACGGACAGGGCAGCCCAGGAGCTCCTACAATGAGCAGTTCTTC. Translation gives CASSLRTGQPRSSYNEQFF.

The CDR3 DNA reads TGTGCCAGCAGCTTAGTAGGTAGCGGAGAAAACGAGCAGTACTTC. It is translated as CASSLVGSGENEQYF. V and J are TRBV7-9 and TRBJ2-7, with a tentative D call TRBD2 (6 bases). Trimming removed 1 base from V and 5 bases from J, with 15 bases in between. The CDR3 is 15 amino acids. Germline V gives CDR1 SEHNR, CDR2 FQNEAQ (reference sequence).

The V call is TRBV30, the J call TRBJ1-1; D is uncertain. The ends were cut back, 5 bases at V and 7 bases at J, with 8 bases in the middle. The CDR3 spans 10 residues. Germline values: CDR1 GTSNPN, CDR2 SVGIG (reference sequence). This chain's CDR3 is CAWGRGEAFF. The CDR3 coding sequence is TGTGCCTGGGGTCGGGGTGAAGCTTTCTTT.

The V gene is TRBV5-1, the J gene TRBJ2-7; TRBD1 matches 8 bases. Germline V gene data show CDR1 as SGHRS and CDR2 as YFSETQ. V lost 3 bases and J lost 0; bases outside the gene matches: 8. The CDR3 is 16 residues long. The CDR3 is CASSWTGTRSSYEQYF. As DNA, the CDR3 is TGCGCCAGCAGCTGGACAGGGACCAGAAGCTCCTACGAGCAGTACTTC.

CDR3 amino acids: CASSPRVSNQPQHF. In nucleotides, the CDR3 is TGTGCCAGTAGTCCACGGGTTAGCAATCAGCCCCAGCATTTT. The chain uses TRBV19 and TRBJ1-5; D unresolved. CDR1 and CDR2 (germline): LNHDA, SQIVND (reference sequence). CDR3 length: 14 amino acids. Trimming took 5 bases from V and 0 from J, leaving 8 bases between them.

The chain carries TRBV10-3 and TRBJ1-1; tentative D call: TRBD1 (5 bases). The length of the CDR3 is 15 residues. Germline V lookup: CDR1 ENHRY, CDR2 SYGVKD. The germline V and J ends were trimmed by 0 bases and 1 base, with 9 bases remaining between them. The CDR3 sequence: CAISESGEGNTEAFF. CDR3 nucleotides: TGTGCCATCAGTGAGTCGGGGGAGGGGAACACTGAAGCTTTCTTT.

The chain couples TRBV19 to TRBJ1-2, with 8 bases matching TRBD1. The V gene end was trimmed by 7 bases and the J gene end by 6 bases; junction bases not matched to a gene: 10. This CDR3 is built from 14 residues. Germline V lookup: CDR1 LNHDA, CDR2 SQIVND (reference sequence). The CDR3 sequence: CASNSDRDWDGYTF. CDR3 nucleotide sequence: TGTGCCAGTAACTCGGACAGGGATTGGGATGGCTACACCTTC.

The chain joins TRBV4-2 to TRBJ2-1, with 7 bases fitting TRBD2. With V trimmed by 0 bases and J by 7 bases, 6 bases remained unmatched. Germline loops: CDR1 LGHNA, CDR2 YNFKEQ. The CDR3 is made up of 15 amino acids. In DNA, the CDR3 is TGTGCCAGCAGCCAAGAGGGCGGGAGCTGGAATGAGCAGTTCTTC. It codes for CASSQEGGSWNEQFF.

This chain uses TRBV19 with TRBJ2-3; TRBD2 is a possible D gene (5 bases). Looked up from germline, CDR1 is LNHDA and CDR2 is SQIVND (reference sequence). This CDR3 spans 15 amino acids. With 2 bases removed from V and 1 base from J, the gap between germline ends came to 10 bases. The CDR3 region is CASSITGLGTDTQYF. In nucleotides, the CDR3 is TGTGCCAGTAGTATAACGGGATTGGGCACAGATACGCAGTATTTT.

This clone was observed a handful of times. V and J are TRBV7-8 and TRBJ2-7, with D maybe TRBD2 (6 bases). Trimming shortened V by 1 base and J by 6 bases, and 10 bases separated the two germline ends. The CDR3 runs to 13 residues. The germline V gene has CDR1 SGHVS and CDR2 FQNEAQ. The CDR3 is CASSLGRDGEQYF. CDR3 DNA: TGTGCCAGCAGCTTAGGGCGGGACGGCGAGCAGTACTTC.

The gene calls are TRBV18 and TRBJ2-7; 9 nucleotides agree with TRBD1. CDR1 is KGHSH and CDR2 is LQKENI in the germline V gene. After removal of 2 bases from V and 5 bases from J, the junction contained 7 bases not matched to a gene. The CDR3 is made up of 15 amino acids. The CDR3 here is CASSPGTGGLNEQYF. CDR3 nucleotides: TGTGCCAGCTCACCAGGAACAGGGGGCCTTAACGAGCAGTACTTC.

This clone was recorded only once. V is TRBV10-3 and J is TRBJ2-1; D is unresolved. CDR1 ENHRY and CDR2 SYGVKD come from the germline V gene. The CDR3 totals 13 residues. V was shortened by 5 bases and J by 5 bases, with 10 bases between the two germline ends. The CDR3 DNA reads TGTGCCATCAGTATAAAAGGAGACAATGAGCAGTTCTTC. Amino acids: CAISIKGDNEQFF.

The chain combines TRBV5-1 with TRBJ2-7; 7 bases are shared with TRBD1. V trimming: 5 bases; J trimming: 6 bases; junction bases outside the gene matches: 8. The CDR3 is made up of 13 amino acids. Germline CDR1 and CDR2: SGHRS and YFSETQ. The CDR3 spells CASSLTGPPEQYF. The CDR3 region has the DNA TGCGCCAGCAGTTTGACAGGGCCCCCCGAGCAGTACTTC.

This chain uses TRBV6-2 or TRBV6-3 with TRBJ2-1, with 7 positions matching TRBD2. CDR1 is MNHEY and CDR2 is SVGEGT in the germline V gene. The junction had 9 bases not matched to a gene; V was cut back by 4 bases and J by 0 bases. This CDR3 comprises 17 residues. DNA of the CDR3: TGTGCCAGCAGTTGGTCCGGGACTACAAGCTCCTACAATGAGCAGTTCTTC. This gives the protein CASSWSGTTSSYNEQFF.